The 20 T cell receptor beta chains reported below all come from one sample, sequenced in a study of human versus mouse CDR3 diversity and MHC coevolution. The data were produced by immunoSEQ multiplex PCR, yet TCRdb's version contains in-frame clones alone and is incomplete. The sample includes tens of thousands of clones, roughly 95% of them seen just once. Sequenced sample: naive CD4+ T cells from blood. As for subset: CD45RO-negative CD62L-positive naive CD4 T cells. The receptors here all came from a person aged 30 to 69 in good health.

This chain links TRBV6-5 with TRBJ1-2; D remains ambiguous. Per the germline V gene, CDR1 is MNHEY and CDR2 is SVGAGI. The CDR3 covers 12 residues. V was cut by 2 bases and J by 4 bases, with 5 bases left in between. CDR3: CASSYPGYGYTF. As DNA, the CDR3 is TGTGCCAGCAGTTACCCAGGCTATGGCTACACCTTC.

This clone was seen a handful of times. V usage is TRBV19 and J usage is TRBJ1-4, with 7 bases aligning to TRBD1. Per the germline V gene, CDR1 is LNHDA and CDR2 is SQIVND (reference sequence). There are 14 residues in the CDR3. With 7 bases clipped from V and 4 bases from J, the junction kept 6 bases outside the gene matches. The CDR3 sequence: CASTNRDSNEKLFF. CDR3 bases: TGTGCCAGTACTAACCGGGACAGTAATGAAAAACTGTTTTTT.

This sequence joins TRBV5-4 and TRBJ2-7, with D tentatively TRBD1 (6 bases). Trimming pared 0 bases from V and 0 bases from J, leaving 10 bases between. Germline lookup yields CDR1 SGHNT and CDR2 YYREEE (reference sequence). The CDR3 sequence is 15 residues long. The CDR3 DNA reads TGTGCCAGCAGCTTGGCCGCAGGGGTCTCCTACGAGCAGTACTTC. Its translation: CASSLAAGVSYEQYF.

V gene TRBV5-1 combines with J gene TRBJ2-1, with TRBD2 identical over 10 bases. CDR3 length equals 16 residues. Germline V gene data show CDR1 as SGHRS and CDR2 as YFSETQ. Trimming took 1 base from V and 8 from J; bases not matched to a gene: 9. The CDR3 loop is CASSLLVLAGSDEQFF. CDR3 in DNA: TGCGCCAGCAGCTTGCTAGTACTAGCGGGGTCGGATGAGCAGTTCTTC.

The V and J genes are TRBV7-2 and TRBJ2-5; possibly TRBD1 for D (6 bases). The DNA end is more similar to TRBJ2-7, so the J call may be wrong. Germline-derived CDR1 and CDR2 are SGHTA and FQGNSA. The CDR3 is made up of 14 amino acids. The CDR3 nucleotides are TGTGCCAGCAGCTTAGAACAGGGTGCTGACGAGCAGTACTTC. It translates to CASSLEQGADEQYF.

CDR3 loop: CASSSQALGLNTGELFF. CDR3 bases: TGCGCCAGCAGCTCCCAAGCACTGGGACTGAACACCGGGGAGCTGTTTTTT. The chain uses TRBV5-1 and TRBJ2-2; D perhaps matches TRBD2 (6 bases). CDR1 and CDR2 (germline): SGHRS, YFSETQ. This CDR3 contains 17 residues. Trimming removed 3 bases from V and 1 base from J, with 16 bases in between.

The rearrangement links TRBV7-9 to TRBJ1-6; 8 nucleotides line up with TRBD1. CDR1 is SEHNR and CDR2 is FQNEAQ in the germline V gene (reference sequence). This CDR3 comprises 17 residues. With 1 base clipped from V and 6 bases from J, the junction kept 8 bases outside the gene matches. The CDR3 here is CASSLVVAGGFNSPLHF. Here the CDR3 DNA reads TGTGCCAGCAGCTTAGTCGTGGCAGGGGGCTTTAATTCACCCCTCCACTTT.

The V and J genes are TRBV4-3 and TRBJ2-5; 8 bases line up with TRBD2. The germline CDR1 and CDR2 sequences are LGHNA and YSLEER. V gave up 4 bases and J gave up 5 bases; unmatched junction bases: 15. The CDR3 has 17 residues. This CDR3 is CASSPRGLARGVETQYF. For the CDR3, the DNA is TGCGCCAGCAGCCCACGAGGACTAGCTAGGGGCGTGGAGACCCAGTACTTC.

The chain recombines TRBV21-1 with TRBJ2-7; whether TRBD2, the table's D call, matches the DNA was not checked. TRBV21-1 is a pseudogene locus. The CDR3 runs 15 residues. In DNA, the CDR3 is TGTGCCAGCAGGGGGCGGGACGAACCTTACCACGAGCAGTACTTC. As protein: CASRGRDEPYHEQYF.

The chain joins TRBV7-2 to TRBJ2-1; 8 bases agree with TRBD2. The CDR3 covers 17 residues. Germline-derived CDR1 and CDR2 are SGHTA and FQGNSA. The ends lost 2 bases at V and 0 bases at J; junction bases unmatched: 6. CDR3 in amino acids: CASSLSPGRASYNEQFF. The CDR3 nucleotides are TGTGCCAGCAGCTTAAGTCCCGGGAGGGCCTCCTACAATGAGCAGTTCTTC.

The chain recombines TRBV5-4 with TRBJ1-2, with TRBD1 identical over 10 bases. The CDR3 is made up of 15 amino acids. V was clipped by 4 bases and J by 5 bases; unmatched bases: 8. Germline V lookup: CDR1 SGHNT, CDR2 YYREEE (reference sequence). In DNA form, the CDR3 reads TGTGCCAGCAGCACTAAGACAGGGGGCGCTTATGGCTACACCTTC. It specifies CASSTKTGGAYGYTF. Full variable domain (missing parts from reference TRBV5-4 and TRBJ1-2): ETGVTQSPTHLIKTRGQQVTLRCSSQSGHNTVSWYQQALGQGPQFIFQYYREEENGRGNFPPRFSGLQFPNYSSELNVNALELDDSALYLCASSTKTGGAYGYTFGSGTRLTVV.

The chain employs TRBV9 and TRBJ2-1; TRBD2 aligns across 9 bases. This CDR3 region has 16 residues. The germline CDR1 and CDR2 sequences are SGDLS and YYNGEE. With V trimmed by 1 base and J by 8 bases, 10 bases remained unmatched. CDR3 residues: CASSVTGTSLTYEQFF. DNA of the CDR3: TGTGCCAGCAGCGTAACAGGGACTAGCCTCACTTATGAGCAGTTCTTC.

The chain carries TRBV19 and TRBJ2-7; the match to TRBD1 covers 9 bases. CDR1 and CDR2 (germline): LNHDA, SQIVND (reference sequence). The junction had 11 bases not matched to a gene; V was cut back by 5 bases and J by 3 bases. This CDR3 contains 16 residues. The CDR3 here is CASSPRTGADGYEQYF. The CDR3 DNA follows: TGTGCCAGTAGTCCCCGGACAGGGGCTGATGGCTACGAGCAGTACTTC.

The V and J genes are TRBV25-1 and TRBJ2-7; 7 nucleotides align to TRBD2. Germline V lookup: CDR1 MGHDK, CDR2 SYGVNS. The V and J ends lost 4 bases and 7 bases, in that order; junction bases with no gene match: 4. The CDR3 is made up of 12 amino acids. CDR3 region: CASSGFGGEQYF. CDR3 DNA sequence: TGTGCCAGCAGTGGATTCGGGGGGGAGCAGTACTTC.

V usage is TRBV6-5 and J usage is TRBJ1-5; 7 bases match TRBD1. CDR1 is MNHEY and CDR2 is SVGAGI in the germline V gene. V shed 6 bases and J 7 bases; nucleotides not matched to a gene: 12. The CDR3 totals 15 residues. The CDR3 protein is CASRNSRGTEQPQHF. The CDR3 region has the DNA TGTGCCAGCAGAAACTCCAGGGGGACGGAACAGCCCCAGCATTTT.

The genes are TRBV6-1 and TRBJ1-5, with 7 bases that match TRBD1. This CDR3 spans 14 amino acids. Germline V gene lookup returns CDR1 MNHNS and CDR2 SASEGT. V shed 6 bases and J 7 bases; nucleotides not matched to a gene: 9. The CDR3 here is CASSPTGNEQPQHF. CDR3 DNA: TGTGCCAGCAGCCCGACAGGGAACGAGCAGCCCCAGCATTTT.

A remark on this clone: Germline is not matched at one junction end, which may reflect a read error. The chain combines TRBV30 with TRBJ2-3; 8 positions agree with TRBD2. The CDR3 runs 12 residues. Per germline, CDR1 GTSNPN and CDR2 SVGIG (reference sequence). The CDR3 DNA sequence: TGTGCCGGCAGGACTAGCATAGATACGCAGTATTTT. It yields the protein CAGRTSIDTQYF.

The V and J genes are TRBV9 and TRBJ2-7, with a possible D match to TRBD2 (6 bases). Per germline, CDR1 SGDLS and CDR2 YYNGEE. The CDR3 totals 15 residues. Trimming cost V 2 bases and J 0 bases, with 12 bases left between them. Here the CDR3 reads CASSVGTAPSYEQYF. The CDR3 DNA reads TGTGCCAGCAGCGTCGGGACTGCTCCCTCCTACGAGCAGTACTTC.

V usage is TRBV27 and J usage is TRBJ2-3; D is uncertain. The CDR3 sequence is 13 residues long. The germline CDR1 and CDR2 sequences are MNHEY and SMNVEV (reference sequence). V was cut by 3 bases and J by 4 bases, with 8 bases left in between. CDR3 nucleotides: TGTGCCAGCAGTTTTCAAATGTCAGATACGCAGTATTTT. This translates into CASSFQMSDTQYF.

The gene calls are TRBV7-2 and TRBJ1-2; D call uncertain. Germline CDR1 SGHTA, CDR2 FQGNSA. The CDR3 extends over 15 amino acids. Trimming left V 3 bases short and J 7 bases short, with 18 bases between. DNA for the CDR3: TGTGCCAGCAGCTTGACCGGCCCACTCGGCGGTGGCTACACCTTC. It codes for CASSLTGPLGGGYTF.